The present entry profiles one T cell receptor (beta chain) with its context. Its cognate antigen has yet to be identified. Nothing much larger sits one base from this clone, and base qualities are not available. CD8 naive samples were CD45RO-negative cells positively selected for CCR7, giving a CD45RA+CCR7+ population that excluded TemRA cells. Donors were healthy HIV-negative adults with no recently reported acute infections or vaccinations. Every donor was a Caucasian adult living in Nashville, Tennessee, USA. Blood was obtained by leukapheresis, after which PBMCs were separated by Ficoll-Histopaque density gradient centrifugation and cryopreserved in liquid nitrogen vapor phase. Analytical flow cytometry was used to check the purity and quantity of every magnetically sorted T cell population. Genomic DNA was isolated from each sorted fraction and quantified by UV absorbance on a Nanodrop 2000c.

TCR CDR3 regions were amplified from genomic DNA by multiplex PCR using the deep immunoSEQ assay. Extracted genomic DNA from each cell subset was spread evenly across all wells of several immunoSEQ 96-well plates, with each plate serving as a replicate. For sorted subsets, each replicate PCR was loaded with approximately 200 ng genomic DNA, equivalent to 25,000 to 35,000 T cell genomes. Purified libraries were quantified with a Qubit 3.0 fluorometer, sized on a Bioanalyzer 2100, and re-quantified with the KAPA Library Quantification kit. Each immunoSEQ 96-well plate was sequenced on its own single-read 150-cycle Illumina NextSeq 550 flow cell. Per the authors' processing: Because only junctional sequences without quality scores were contained in the immunoSEQ output, filtering matching that applied to full-length reads could not be performed. To assign V/J genes and CDR3, sequences were annotated against IMGT germline references using PyIR, a Python wrapper for IgBLAST v1.9. Reads with weak V/J assignments (E-value above 1e-6), missing CDR3, stop codons, out-of-frame junctions, or ambiguous translated residues were removed. V3J clonotypes were defined by identical inferred V gene, J gene, and CDR3 amino acid sequence. To compute the percentage overlap between repertoires, the number of shared unique clonotypes was divided by the size of the smaller repertoire. Three approaches were used to assess repertoire richness: RTK rarefaction, the Chao1 estimator, and Recon v2.1 estimates of unobserved clonotypes. Generation probabilities were computed with OLGA for all TCRbeta clonotypes obtained by the gDNA method from several donors. This is the immuneACCESS table as TCRdb keeps it, with only in-frame sequences that have V and J called. A part of the clones is gone; compared with another copy, unresolved V genes explain less than half, and the rest is unexplained. V, J and clone size were drawn from that table, and D and trimming were deduced from the DNA. For this sample there are millions of clones; about 95% appear just once. The leading ten clones occupy more than 0.95% of the sample.

This record comes from a study of shared clonotypes between healthy human individuals (TCRdb year 2020). About the study as a whole: The cohort included three men and a couple of women between 18 and 49 years of age. Leukapheresis yielded between about 0.94 and 9.5 billion PBMCs per donor. Per donor, three plates each were used for CD4 naive and CD4 memory, two for CD8 naive, and one for CD8 memory. To increase sequencing depth and limit assay-specific biases, different laboratories used diverse techniques to prepare libraries and sequence TCR repertoires. The study deeply sequenced blood TCR repertoires of about 5 healthy adults to estimate repertoire size and the extent of clonotype sharing between individuals. The full study reports these points: Compared with non-shared clonotypes, clonotypes shared by all four sorted-subset donors had higher generation probabilities. Incomplete sequencing was indicated by rarefaction of sorted-subset datasets, despite the large sequencing depth. Pairwise subsampling indicated that sequencing depth was expected to affect the degree of clonotype sharing among donors. Sampling was limited to blood, and TCR repertoires in tissue likely differ from TCR repertoires in blood. Because the study included a small number of donors, the genetic and exposure-history diversity represented was limited. Larger estimated clonotype richness was generally found for naive subsets than for memory subsets. When a few donors were compared, the shared fraction of clonotypes was around 5.1% for naive CD4, 3% to 4% for naive CD8, more than 2% for memory CD4, and 0.3% to 0.5% for memory CD8.

This clonotype was sampled from a man aged 18 to 29 in good health. Sequences were obtained from naive CD8+ T cells sorted from blood. What this sample's cell subset or site label stands for: CD45RA+CCR7+.

The sequenced DNA: TGCAGCGTTGACGGTCTAGCGGGATACCAAGAGACCCAGTACTTC. Its protein reads: CSVDGLAGYQETQYF. The chain employs TRBV29-1 and TRBJ2-5, with 9 bases in between that match TRBD2. CDR1 is given as SQVTM and CDR2 as ANQGSEA, both from the germline V gene. For this chain, trimming is 3 bases at the V end and 0 bases at the J end, and the number of junction bases without a gene match is 5. From its cysteine to its phenylalanine, the CDR3 spans 15 amino acids. Only the CDR3 DNA is retained, 45 bases long and in frame from the first base.